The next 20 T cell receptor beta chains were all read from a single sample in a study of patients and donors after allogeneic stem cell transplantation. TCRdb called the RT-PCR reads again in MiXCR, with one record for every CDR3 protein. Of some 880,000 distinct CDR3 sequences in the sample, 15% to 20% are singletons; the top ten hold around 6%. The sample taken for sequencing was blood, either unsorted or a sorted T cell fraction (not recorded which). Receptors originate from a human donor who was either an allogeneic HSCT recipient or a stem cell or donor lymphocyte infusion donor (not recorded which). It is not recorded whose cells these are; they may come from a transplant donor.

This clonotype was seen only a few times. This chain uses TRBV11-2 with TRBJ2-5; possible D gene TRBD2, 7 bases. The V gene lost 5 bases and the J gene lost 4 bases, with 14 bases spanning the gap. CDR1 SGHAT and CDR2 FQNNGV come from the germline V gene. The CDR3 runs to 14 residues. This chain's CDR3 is CASSTTAGAETQYF. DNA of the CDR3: TGTGCCAGCAGCACTACGGCGGGGGCAGAGACCCAGTACTTC.

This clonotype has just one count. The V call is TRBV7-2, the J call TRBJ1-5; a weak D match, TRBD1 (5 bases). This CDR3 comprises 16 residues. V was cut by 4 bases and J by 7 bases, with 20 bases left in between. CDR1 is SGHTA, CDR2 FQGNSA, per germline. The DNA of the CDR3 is TGTGCCAGCAGCTCGCATGACAAAGGGGATACCCAGCCCCAGCATTTT. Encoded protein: CASSSHDKGDTQPQHF.

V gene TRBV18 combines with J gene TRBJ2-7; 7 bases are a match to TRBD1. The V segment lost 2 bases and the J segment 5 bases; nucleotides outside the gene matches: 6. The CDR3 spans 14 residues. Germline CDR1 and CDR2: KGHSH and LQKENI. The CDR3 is CASSPFKGGNEQYF. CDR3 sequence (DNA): TGTGCCAGCTCACCATTTAAAGGGGGCAACGAGCAGTACTTC.

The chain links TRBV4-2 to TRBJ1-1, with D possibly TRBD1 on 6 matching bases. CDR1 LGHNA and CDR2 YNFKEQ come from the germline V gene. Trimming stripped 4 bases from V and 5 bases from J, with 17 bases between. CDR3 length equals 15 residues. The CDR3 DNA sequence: TGTGCCAGCAGCCCCCAGAACTCAAGGGGGACTGAAGCTTTCTTT. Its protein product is CASSPQNSRGTEAFF.

CDR3 region: CASSSGPAAETQYF. CDR3 sequence (DNA): TGCGCCAGCAGCTCGGGCCCCGCCGCAGAGACCCAGTACTTC. This rearrangement joins TRBV5-1 to TRBJ2-5; no firm D call. Germline V lookup: CDR1 SGHRS, CDR2 YFSETQ. CDR3 length: 14 residues. V lost 3 bases and J 4 bases, leaving 13 bases between the germline ends.

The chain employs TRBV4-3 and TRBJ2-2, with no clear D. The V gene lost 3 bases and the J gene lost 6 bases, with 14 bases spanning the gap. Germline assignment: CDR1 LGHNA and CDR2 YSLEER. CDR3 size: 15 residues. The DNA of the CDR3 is TGCGCCAGCAGCCAGTCCCTCGCGCCGGCCGGGGAGCTGTTTTTT. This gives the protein CASSQSLAPAGELFF.

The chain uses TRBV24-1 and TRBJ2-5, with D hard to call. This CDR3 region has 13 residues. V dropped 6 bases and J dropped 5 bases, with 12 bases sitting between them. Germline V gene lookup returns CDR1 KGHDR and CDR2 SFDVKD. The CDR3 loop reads CATSSGLGETQYF. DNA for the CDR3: TGTGCCACCAGTTCCGGTCTGGGGGAGACCCAGTACTTC.

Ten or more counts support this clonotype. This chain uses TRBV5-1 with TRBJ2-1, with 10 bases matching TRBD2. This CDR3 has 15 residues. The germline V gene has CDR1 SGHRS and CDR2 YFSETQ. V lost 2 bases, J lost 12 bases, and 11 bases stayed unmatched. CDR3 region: CASSFLAGAIPGQFF. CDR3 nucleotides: TGCGCCAGCAGCTTTCTAGCGGGGGCGATTCCGGGGCAGTTCTTC.

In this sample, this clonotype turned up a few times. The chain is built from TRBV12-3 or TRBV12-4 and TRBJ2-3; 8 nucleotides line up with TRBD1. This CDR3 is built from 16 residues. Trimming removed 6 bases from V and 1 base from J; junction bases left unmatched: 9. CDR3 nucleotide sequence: TGTGCCAGCAGACTACCAGGGGGCTATGGCACAGATACGCAGTATTTT. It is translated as CASRLPGGYGTDTQYF.

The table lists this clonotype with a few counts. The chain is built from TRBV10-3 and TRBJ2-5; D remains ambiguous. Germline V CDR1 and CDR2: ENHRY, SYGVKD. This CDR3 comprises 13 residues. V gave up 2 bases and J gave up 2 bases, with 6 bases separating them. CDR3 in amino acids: CAISETAQETQYF. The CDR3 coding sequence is TGTGCCATCAGTGAGACAGCACAAGAGACCCAGTACTTC.

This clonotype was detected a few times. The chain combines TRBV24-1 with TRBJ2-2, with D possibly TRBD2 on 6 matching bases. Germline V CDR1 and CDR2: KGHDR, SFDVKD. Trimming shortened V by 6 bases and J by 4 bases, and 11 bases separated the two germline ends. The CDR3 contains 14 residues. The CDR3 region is CATSRGGPTGELFF. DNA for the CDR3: TGTGCCACCAGTAGAGGAGGGCCCACCGGGGAGCTGTTTTTT.

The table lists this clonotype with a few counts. The CDR3 nucleotides are TGTGCCAGCAGCTACCCCGGGACAGTCAGCTCTGGGGCCAACGTCCTGACTTTC. Translating gives CASSYPGTVSSGANVLTF. The genes are TRBV11-1 and TRBJ2-6, with 7 bases identical to TRBD1. The CDR3 is made up of 18 amino acids. V gave up 4 bases and J gave up 0 bases; unmatched junction bases: 9. Germline CDR1 reads SGHAT; CDR2 reads FQDESV (reference sequence).

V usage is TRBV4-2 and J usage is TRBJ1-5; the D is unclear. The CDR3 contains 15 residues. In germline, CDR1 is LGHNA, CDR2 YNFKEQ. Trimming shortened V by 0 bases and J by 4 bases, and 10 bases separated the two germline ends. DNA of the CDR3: TGTGCCAGCAGCCAAGATGATACGGGAAATCAGCCCCAGCATTTT. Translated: CASSQDDTGNQPQHF.

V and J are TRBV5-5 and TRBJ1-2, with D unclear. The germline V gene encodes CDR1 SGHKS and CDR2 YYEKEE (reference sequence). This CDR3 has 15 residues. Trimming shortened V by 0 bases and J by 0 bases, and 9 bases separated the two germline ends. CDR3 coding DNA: TGTGCCAGCAGCTTGGAGCCAGTAACTAACTATGGCTACACCTTC. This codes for CASSLEPVTNYGYTF.

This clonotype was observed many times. The CDR3 is CSVGVGATEAFF. The CDR3 nucleotides are TGCAGCGTGGGGGTTGGGGCCACTGAAGCTTTCTTT. This chain connects TRBV29-1 to TRBJ1-1, with D perhaps TRBD1 (5 bases). The germline V gene has CDR1 SQVTM and CDR2 ANQGSEA. Trimming pared 6 bases from V and 4 bases from J, leaving 12 bases between. The CDR3 has 12 residues.

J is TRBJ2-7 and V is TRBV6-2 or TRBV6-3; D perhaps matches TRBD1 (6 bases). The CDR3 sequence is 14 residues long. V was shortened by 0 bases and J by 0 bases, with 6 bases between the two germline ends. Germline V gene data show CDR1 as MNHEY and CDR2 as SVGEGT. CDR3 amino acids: CASSYSGASYEQYF. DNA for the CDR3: TGTGCCAGCAGTTACTCGGGGGCCTCCTACGAGCAGTACTTC.

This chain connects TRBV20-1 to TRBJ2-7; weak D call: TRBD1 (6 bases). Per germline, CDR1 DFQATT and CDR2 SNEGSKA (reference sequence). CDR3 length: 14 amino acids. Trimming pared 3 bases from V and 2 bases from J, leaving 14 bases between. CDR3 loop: CSASRGSGAYEQYF. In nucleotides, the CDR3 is TGCAGTGCTAGCAGGGGATCCGGTGCCTACGAGCAGTACTTC.

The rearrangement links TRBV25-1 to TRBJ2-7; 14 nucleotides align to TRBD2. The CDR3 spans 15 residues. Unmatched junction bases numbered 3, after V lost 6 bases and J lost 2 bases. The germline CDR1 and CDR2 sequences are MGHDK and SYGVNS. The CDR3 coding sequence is TGTGCCAGCAGGGGACTAGCGGGAGCCACCTACGAGCAGTACTTC. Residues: CASRGLAGATYEQYF.

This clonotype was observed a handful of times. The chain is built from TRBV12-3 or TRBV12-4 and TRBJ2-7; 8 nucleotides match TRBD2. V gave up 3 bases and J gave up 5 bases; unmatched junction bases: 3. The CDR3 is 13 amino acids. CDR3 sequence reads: CASSLLREDEQYF. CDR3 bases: TGTGCCAGCAGTTTGTTGCGGGAGGACGAGCAGTACTTC.

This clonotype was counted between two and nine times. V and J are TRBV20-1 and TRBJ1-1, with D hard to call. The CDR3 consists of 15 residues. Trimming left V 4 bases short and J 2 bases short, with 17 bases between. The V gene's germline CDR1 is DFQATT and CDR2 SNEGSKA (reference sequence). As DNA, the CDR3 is TGCAGTGCTAAATCCGGGTCGGCTTTCAACACTGAAGCTTTCTTT. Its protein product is CSAKSGSAFNTEAFF.